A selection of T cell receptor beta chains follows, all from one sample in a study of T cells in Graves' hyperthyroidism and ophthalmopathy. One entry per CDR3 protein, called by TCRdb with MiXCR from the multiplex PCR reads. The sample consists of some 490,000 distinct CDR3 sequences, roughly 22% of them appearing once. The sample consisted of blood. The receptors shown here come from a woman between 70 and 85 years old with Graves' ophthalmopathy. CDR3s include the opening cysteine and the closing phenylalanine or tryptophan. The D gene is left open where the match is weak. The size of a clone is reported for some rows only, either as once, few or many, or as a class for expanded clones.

CDR3 protein: CASSLASGRGYNEQFF
CDR3 DNA: TGTGCCAGCAGCTTGGCAAGCGGGAGAGGGTACAATGAGCAGTTCTTC
D gene: TRBD2
J gene: TRBJ2-1
clone size: few
V gene: TRBV7-9

CDR3 protein: CASSSRGIQETQYF
CDR3 DNA: TGTGCTAGCAGCTCGAGGGGCATACAAGAGACCCAGTACTTC
D gene: NA
J gene: TRBJ2-5
clone size: NA
V gene: TRBV7-7

CDR3 protein: CASSLSGRSSTDTQYF
CDR3 DNA: TGTGCCAGCAGCTTATCGGGGCGGAGTAGCACAGATACGCAGTATTTT
D gene: NA
J gene: TRBJ2-3
clone size: few
V gene: TRBV7-9

CDR3 protein: CSARRGTAGELFF
CDR3 DNA: TGCAGTGCTAGACGGGGGACCGCCGGGGAGCTGTTTTTT
D gene: NA
J gene: TRBJ2-2
clone size: NA
V gene: TRBV20-1

CDR3 protein: CASSQETSRYYEQYF
CDR3 DNA: TGTGCCAGCAGCCAAGAAACTAGCCGATACTACGAGCAGTACTTC
D gene: NA
J gene: TRBJ2-7
clone size: NA
V gene: TRBV3-1

CDR3 protein: CASSHTVQETQYF
CDR3 DNA: TGTGCCAGTAGTCATACAGTCCAAGAGACCCAGTACTTC
D gene: NA
J gene: TRBJ2-5
clone size: NA
V gene: TRBV19

CDR3 protein: CASSQGQALGEQYF
CDR3 DNA: TGTGCCAGCAGCCAAGGGCAGGCATTAGGCGAGCAGTACTTC
D gene: NA
J gene: TRBJ2-7
clone size: NA
V gene: TRBV27

CDR3 protein: CSARIGLAGVYEQYF
CDR3 DNA: TGCAGTGCTAGAATCGGACTAGCGGGAGTTTACGAGCAGTACTTC
D gene: TRBD2
J gene: TRBJ2-7
clone size: NA
V gene: TRBV20-1

CDR3 protein: CASSQGLGAGQDEQFF
CDR3 DNA: TGCGCCAGCAGCCAAGGATTAGGGGCCGGGCAAGATGAGCAGTTCTTC
D gene: NA
J gene: TRBJ2-1
clone size: NA
V gene: TRBV4-1

CDR3 protein: CASSQQQGARKLFF
CDR3 DNA: TGTGCCAGCAGCCAACAGCAGGGGGCTAGAAAACTGTTTTTT
D gene: TRBD1
J gene: TRBJ1-4
clone size: few
V gene: TRBV28

CDR3 protein: CASSLTGGSGNTIYF
CDR3 DNA: TGTGCCAGCAGCTTGACAGGGGGCTCTGGAAACACCATATATTTT
D gene: TRBD1
J gene: TRBJ1-3
clone size: NA
V gene: TRBV3-1

CDR3 protein: CATGLAGNPHEQYF
CDR3 DNA: TGTGCCACTGGACTAGCGGGAAATCCCCACGAGCAGTACTTC
D gene: TRBD2
J gene: TRBJ2-7
clone size: many
V gene: TRBV10-3

CDR3 protein: CASSVGTPYEQYF
CDR3 DNA: TGTGCCAGCAGTGTGGGGACTCCCTACGAGCAGTACTTC
D gene: NA
J gene: TRBJ2-7
clone size: NA
V gene: TRBV6-2/TRBV6-3

CDR3 protein: CAGTEGAGNTIYF
CDR3 DNA: TGTGCCGGGACGGAGGGGGCTGGAAACACCATATATTTT
D gene: NA
J gene: TRBJ1-3
clone size: NA
V gene: TRBV30

CDR3 protein: CSARDLYSHSTEAFF
CDR3 DNA: TGCAGTGCTAGAGATCTTTACAGCCATAGCACTGAAGCTTTCTTT
D gene: NA
J gene: TRBJ1-1
clone size: NA
V gene: TRBV20-1

CDR3 protein: CASSLSSERSIQYF
CDR3 DNA: TGCGCCAGCAGCTTGTCCTCGGAGAGGAGCATTCAGTACTTC
D gene: NA
J gene: TRBJ2-4
clone size: few
V gene: TRBV5-1

CDR3 protein: CASSLGSGFSGNTIYF
CDR3 DNA: TGTGCCAGCAGCTTAGGTTCCGGATTCTCTGGAAACACCATATATTTT
D gene: NA
J gene: TRBJ1-3
clone size: NA
V gene: TRBV7-6

CDR3 protein: CATRDPSGRDRGLGTDTQYF
CDR3 DNA: TGTGCCACCAGAGATCCATCCGGCCGGGACAGGGGGCTTGGCACAGATACGCAGTATTTT
D gene: TRBD1
J gene: TRBJ2-3
clone size: NA
V gene: TRBV24-1

CDR3 protein: CATSPQISNEQFF
CDR3 DNA: TGTGCCACCAGCCCCCAAATCTCCAATGAGCAGTTCTTC
D gene: NA
J gene: TRBJ2-1
clone size: NA
V gene: TRBV15

CDR3 protein: CASSGSGLGTGELFF
CDR3 DNA: TGTGCCAGCAGTGGTTCAGGGTTAGGCACCGGGGAGCTGTTTTTT
D gene: NA
J gene: TRBJ2-2
clone size: many
V gene: TRBV2

CDR3 protein: CASSFGRTYQETQYF
CDR3 DNA: TGCGCCAGCAGCTTCGGACGGACATACCAAGAGACCCAGTACTTC
D gene: NA
J gene: TRBJ2-5
clone size: NA
V gene: TRBV5-1

CDR3 protein: CASSPFSPLSYNEQFF
CDR3 DNA: TGTGCCAGCAGCCCGTTTAGTCCCCTCTCCTACAATGAGCAGTTCTTC
D gene: NA
J gene: TRBJ2-1
clone size: many
V gene: TRBV13

CDR3 protein: CSVTGRDSREAFF
CDR3 DNA: TGCAGCGTTACGGGAAGGGACAGCAGAGAAGCTTTCTTT
D gene: TRBD1
J gene: TRBJ1-1
clone size: NA
V gene: TRBV29-1

CDR3 protein: CASSRIFRGNPSDRYGYTF
CDR3 DNA: TGTGCCAGCTCCCGGATTTTTCGGGGAAACCCCTCCGACAGATATGGCTACACCTTC
D gene: NA
J gene: TRBJ1-2
clone size: many
V gene: TRBV12-3/TRBV12-4

CDR3 protein: CASSYGLATYEQYF
CDR3 DNA: TGTGCCAGCAGTTACGGTTTGGCCACCTACGAGCAGTACTTC
D gene: NA
J gene: TRBJ2-7
clone size: many
V gene: TRBV6-2/TRBV6-3

CDR3 protein: CASSSRPTEFRRPYNEQFF
CDR3 DNA: TGTGCCAGCAGTTCCCGACCGACAGAGTTCCGTAGACCCTACAATGAGCAGTTCTTC
D gene: NA
J gene: TRBJ2-1
clone size: many
V gene: TRBV12-3/TRBV12-4

CDR3 protein: CSVEVPRGKSYEQYF
CDR3 DNA: TGCAGCGTTGAAGTGCCGAGAGGGAAGTCCTACGAGCAGTACTTC
D gene: NA
J gene: TRBJ2-7
clone size: NA
V gene: TRBV29-1

CDR3 protein: CASSLNSGTDTQYF
CDR3 DNA: TGTGCCAGCAGCTTGAACAGTGGCACAGATACGCAGTATTTT
D gene: NA
J gene: TRBJ2-3
clone size: many
V gene: TRBV7-2

CDR3 protein: CASSSPGTHLSGNTIYF
CDR3 DNA: TGTGCCAGCAGTTCTCCCGGGACACATCTCTCTGGAAACACCATATATTTT
D gene: NA
J gene: TRBJ1-3
clone size: few
V gene: TRBV6-2/TRBV6-3

CDR3 protein: CATQGSETQYF
CDR3 DNA: TGTGCCACTCAGGGTTCGGAGACCCAGTACTTC
D gene: NA
J gene: TRBJ2-5
clone size: few
V gene: TRBV10-3

CDR3 protein: CASSLIRGTGPTGELFF
CDR3 DNA: TGTGCCAGCAGTTTAATCCGGGGGACAGGGCCTACCGGGGAGCTGTTTTTT
D gene: TRBD1
J gene: TRBJ2-2
clone size: NA
V gene: TRBV27

CDR3 protein: CSARAGQDGYTF
CDR3 DNA: TGCAGTGCTAGAGCAGGGCAGGATGGCTACACCTTC
D gene: NA
J gene: TRBJ1-2
clone size: few
V gene: TRBV20-1

CDR3 protein: CASSQDRTGVYSGANVLTF
CDR3 DNA: TGCGCCAGCAGCCAAGATCGGACAGGGGTTTACTCTGGGGCCAACGTCCTGACTTTC
D gene: TRBD1
J gene: TRBJ2-6
clone size: NA
V gene: TRBV4-1

CDR3 protein: CASSALGRVQQETQYF
CDR3 DNA: TGTGCCAGCAGCGCGTTGGGCAGGGTACAACAAGAGACCCAGTACTTC
D gene: NA
J gene: TRBJ2-5
clone size: once
V gene: TRBV5-5

CDR3 protein: CASSLPLQGIGTEAFF
CDR3 DNA: TGTGCCAGCAGCCTACCCCTACAGGGTATAGGAACTGAAGCTTTCTTT
D gene: NA
J gene: TRBJ1-1
clone size: NA
V gene: TRBV5-5

CDR3 protein: CASSPAGRVFYNEQFF
CDR3 DNA: TGTGCCAGCTCGCCGGCTGGCAGGGTCTTCTACAATGAGCAGTTCTTC
D gene: NA
J gene: TRBJ2-1
clone size: NA
V gene: TRBV18

CDR3 protein: CANRVGTMNTEAFF
CDR3 DNA: TGTGCCAATAGAGTCGGGACGATGAACACTGAAGCTTTCTTT
D gene: NA
J gene: TRBJ1-1
clone size: NA
V gene: TRBV19

CDR3 protein: CASSPLTNYGYTF
CDR3 DNA: TGTGCCAGCAGTCCTCTAACTAACTATGGCTACACCTTC
D gene: NA
J gene: TRBJ1-2
clone size: many
V gene: TRBV28

CDR3 protein: CSAGTSLGNEQFF
CDR3 DNA: TGCAGTGCCGGGACTAGCCTAGGCAATGAGCAGTTCTTC
D gene: TRBD2
J gene: TRBJ2-1
clone size: NA
V gene: TRBV20-1

CDR3 protein: CSARGGQGRLAGELFF
CDR3 DNA: TGCAGTGCTAGAGGGGGACAGGGTCGGTTAGCCGGGGAGCTGTTTTTT
D gene: TRBD1
J gene: TRBJ2-2
clone size: NA
V gene: TRBV20-1

CDR3 protein: CASSLSGMMNTEAFF
CDR3 DNA: TGTGCCAGCAGCTTATCTGGAATGATGAACACTGAAGCTTTCTTT
D gene: NA
J gene: TRBJ1-1
clone size: NA
V gene: TRBV7-8

CDR3 protein: CASNGQGNYGYTF
CDR3 DNA: TGTGCCAGTAATGGACAGGGGAACTATGGCTACACCTTC
D gene: TRBD1
J gene: TRBJ1-2
clone size: NA
V gene: TRBV19

CDR3 protein: CASSQRGRRTGELFF
CDR3 DNA: TGTGCCAGCAGTCAGCGCGGGAGAAGGACCGGGGAGCTGTTTTTT
D gene: TRBD2
J gene: TRBJ2-2
clone size: many
V gene: TRBV2

CDR3 protein: CASSQDEGNYGYTF
CDR3 DNA: TGTGCCAGCAGCCAAGATGAAGGAAACTATGGCTACACCTTC
D gene: NA
J gene: TRBJ1-2
clone size: few
V gene: TRBV3-1

CDR3 protein: CATSDLRRNTGELFF
CDR3 DNA: TGTGCCACCAGTGATTTGCGACGGAACACCGGGGAGCTGTTTTTT
D gene: NA
J gene: TRBJ2-2
clone size: NA
V gene: TRBV24-1

CDR3 protein: CASSPGLTYGYTF
CDR3 DNA: TGCGCCAGCAGCCCCGGACTGACCTATGGCTACACCTTC
D gene: NA
J gene: TRBJ1-2
clone size: NA
V gene: TRBV10-1

CDR3 protein: CASSPRQGHTEAFF
CDR3 DNA: TGTGCCAGCAGCCCCCGACAGGGGCATACTGAAGCTTTCTTT
D gene: TRBD1
J gene: TRBJ1-1
clone size: NA
V gene: TRBV7-2

CDR3 protein: CASLRGSGELFF
CDR3 DNA: TGTGCCAGCTTGAGGGGGTCCGGGGAGCTGTTTTTT
D gene: NA
J gene: TRBJ2-2
clone size: few
V gene: TRBV7-8

CDR3 protein: CASSLDRGRNQPQHF
CDR3 DNA: TGTGCCAGCAGTTTAGATAGAGGGCGCAATCAGCCCCAGCATTTT
D gene: NA
J gene: TRBJ1-5
clone size: few
V gene: TRBV12-3/TRBV12-4

CDR3 protein: CASSSGSSGNTIYF
CDR3 DNA: TGTGCCAGCAGTTCCGGGAGCTCTGGAAACACCATATATTTT
D gene: NA
J gene: TRBJ1-3
clone size: many
V gene: TRBV12-3/TRBV12-4

CDR3 protein: CSARKAGGPETQYF
CDR3 DNA: TGCAGTGCTAGGAAGGCGGGAGGGCCGGAGACCCAGTACTTC
D gene: TRBD2
J gene: TRBJ2-5
clone size: few
V gene: TRBV20-1

CDR3 protein: CASSNDDNEQFF
CDR3 DNA: TGCGCCAGCAGCAACGACGATAATGAGCAGTTCTTC
D gene: NA
J gene: TRBJ2-1
clone size: few
V gene: TRBV5-1